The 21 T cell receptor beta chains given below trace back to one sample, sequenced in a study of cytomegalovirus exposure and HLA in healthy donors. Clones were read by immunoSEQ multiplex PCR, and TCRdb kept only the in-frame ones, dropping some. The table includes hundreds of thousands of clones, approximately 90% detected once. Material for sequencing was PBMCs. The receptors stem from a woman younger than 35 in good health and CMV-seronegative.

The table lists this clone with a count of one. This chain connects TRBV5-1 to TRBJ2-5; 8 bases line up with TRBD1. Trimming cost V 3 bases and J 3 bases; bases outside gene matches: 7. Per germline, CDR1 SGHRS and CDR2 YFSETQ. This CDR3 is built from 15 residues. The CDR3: CASSSGRDRKETQYF. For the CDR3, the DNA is TGCGCCAGCAGCTCGGGCCGGGACAGGAAAGAGACCCAGTACTTC.

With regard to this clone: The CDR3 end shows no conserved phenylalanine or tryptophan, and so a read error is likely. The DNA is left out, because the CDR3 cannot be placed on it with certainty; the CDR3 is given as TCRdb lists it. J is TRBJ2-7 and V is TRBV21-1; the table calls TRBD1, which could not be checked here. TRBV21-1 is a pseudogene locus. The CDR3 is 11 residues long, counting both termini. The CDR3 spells CASSKGQEVFL.

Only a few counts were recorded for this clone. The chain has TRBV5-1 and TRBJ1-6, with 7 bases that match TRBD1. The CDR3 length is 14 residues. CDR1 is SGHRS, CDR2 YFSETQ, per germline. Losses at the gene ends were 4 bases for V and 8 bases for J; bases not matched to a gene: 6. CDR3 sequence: CASSRGQTDSPLHF. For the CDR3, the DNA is TGCGCCAGCAGCCGGGGACAGACGGATTCACCCCTCCACTTT. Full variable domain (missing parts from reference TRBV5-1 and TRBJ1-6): KAGVTQTPRYLIKTRGQQVTLSCSPISGHRSVSWYQQTPGQGLQFLFEYFSETQRNKGNFPGRFSGRQFSNSRSEMNVSTLELGDSALYLCASSRGQTDSPLHFGNGTRLTVT.

CDR3 nucleotide sequence: TGTGCCAGCAGCCTACCAGCGGGGTCCTACAATGAGCAGTTCTTC. It specifies CASSLPAGSYNEQFF. The J gene is TRBJ2-1, the V gene TRBV28, with 7 bases that match TRBD2. This CDR3 spans 15 amino acids. CDR1 MDHEN and CDR2 SYDVKM come from the germline V gene. The V and J ends lost 6 bases and 1 base, in that order; junction bases with no gene match: 6.

In DNA, the CDR3 is TGTGCCTGGAGTAGTGGCGGACAAGAGACCCAGTACTTC. This gives the protein CAWSSGGQETQYF. The chain joins TRBV30 to TRBJ2-5; D gene unclear. Germline V gene lookup returns CDR1 GTSNPN and CDR2 SVGIG (reference sequence). The CDR3 is made up of 13 amino acids. The germline V and J ends were trimmed by 2 bases and 2 bases, with 9 bases remaining between them.

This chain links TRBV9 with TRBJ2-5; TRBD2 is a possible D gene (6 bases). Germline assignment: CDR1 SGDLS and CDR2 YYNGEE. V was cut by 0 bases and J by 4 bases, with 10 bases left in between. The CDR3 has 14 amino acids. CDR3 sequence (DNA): TGTGCCAGCAGCGTAGCGGGAGCCTCAGAGACCCAGTACTTC. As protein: CASSVAGASETQYF. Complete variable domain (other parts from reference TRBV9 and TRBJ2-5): DSGVTQTPKHLITATGQRVTLRCSPRSGDLSVYWYQQSLDQGLQFLIQYYNGEERAKGNILERFSAQQFPDLHSELNLSSLELGDSALYFCASSVAGASETQYFGPGTRLLVL.

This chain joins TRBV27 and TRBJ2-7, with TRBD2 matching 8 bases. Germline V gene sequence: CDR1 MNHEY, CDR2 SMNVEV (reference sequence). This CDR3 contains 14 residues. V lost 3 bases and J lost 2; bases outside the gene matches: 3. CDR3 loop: CASSFNGRAYEQYF. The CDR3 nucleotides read TGTGCCAGCAGTTTCAACGGGAGGGCCTACGAGCAGTACTTC.

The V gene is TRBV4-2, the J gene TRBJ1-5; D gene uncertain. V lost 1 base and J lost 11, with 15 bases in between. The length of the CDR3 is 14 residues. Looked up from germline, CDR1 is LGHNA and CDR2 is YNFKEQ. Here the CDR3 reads CASSQVDEGEAQHF. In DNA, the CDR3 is TGTGCCAGCAGCCAAGTAGATGAGGGCGAAGCCCAGCATTTT.

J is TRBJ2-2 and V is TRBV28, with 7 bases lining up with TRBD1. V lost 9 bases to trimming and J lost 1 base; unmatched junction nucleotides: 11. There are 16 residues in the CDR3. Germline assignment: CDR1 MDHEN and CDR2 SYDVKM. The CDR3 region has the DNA TGTGCCAGTGCACAGGGGTACGTGGGGAACACCGGGGAGCTGTTTTTT. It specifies CASAQGYVGNTGELFF.

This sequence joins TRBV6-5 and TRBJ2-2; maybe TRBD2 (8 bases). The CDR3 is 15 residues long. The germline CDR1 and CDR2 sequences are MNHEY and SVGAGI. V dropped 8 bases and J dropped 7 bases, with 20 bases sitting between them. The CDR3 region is CASRAGDSKNGELFF. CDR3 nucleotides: TGTGCCAGCCGAGCGGGGGACAGCAAGAACGGGGAGCTGTTTTTT.

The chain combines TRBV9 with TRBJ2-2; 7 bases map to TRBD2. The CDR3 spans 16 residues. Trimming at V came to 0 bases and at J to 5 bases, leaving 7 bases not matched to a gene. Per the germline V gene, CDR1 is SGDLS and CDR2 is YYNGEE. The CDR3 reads CASSVAGGSGTGELFF. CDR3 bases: TGTGCCAGCAGCGTAGCGGGCGGGAGCGGGACCGGGGAGCTGTTTTTT.

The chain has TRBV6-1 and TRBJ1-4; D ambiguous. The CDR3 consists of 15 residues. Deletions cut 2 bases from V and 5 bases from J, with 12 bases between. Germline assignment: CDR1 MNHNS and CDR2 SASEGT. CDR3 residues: CASSEKTGFNEKLFF. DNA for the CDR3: TGTGCCAGCAGTGAAAAAACGGGATTCAATGAAAAACTGTTTTTT.

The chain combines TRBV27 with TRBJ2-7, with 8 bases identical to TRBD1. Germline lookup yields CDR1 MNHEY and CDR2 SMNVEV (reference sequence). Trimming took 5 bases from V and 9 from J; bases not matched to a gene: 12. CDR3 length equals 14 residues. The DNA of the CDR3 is TGTGCCAGCAGTAATACAGGGGGTCCCCTAGGGCAGTACTTC. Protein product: CASSNTGGPLGQYF.

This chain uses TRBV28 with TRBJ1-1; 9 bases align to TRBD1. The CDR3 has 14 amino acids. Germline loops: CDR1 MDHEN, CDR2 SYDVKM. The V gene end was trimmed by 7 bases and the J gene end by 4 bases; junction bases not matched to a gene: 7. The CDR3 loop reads CASNTGTGLTEAFF. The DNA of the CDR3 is TGTGCCAGCAACACCGGGACAGGGCTCACTGAAGCTTTCTTT.

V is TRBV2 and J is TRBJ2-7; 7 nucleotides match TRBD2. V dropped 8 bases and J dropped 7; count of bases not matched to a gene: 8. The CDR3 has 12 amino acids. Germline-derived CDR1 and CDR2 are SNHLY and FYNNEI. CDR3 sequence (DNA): TGTGCCAGCGTGGCGGGAGTGCGAGAGCAGTACTTC. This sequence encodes CASVAGVREQYF. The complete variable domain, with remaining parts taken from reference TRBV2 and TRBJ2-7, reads EPEVTQTPSHQVTQMGQEVILRCVPISNHLYFYWYRQILGQKVEFLVSFYNNEISEKSEIFDDQFSVERPDGSNFTLKIRSTKLEDSAMYFCASVAGVREQYFGPGTRLTVT.

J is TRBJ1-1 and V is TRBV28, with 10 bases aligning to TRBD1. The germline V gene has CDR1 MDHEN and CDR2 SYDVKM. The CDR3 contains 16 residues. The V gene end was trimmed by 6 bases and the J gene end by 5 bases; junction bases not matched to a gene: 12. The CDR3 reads CASRPDRGLLGTEAFF. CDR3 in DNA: TGTGCCAGCAGACCCGACAGGGGGCTTCTCGGGACTGAAGCTTTCTTT.

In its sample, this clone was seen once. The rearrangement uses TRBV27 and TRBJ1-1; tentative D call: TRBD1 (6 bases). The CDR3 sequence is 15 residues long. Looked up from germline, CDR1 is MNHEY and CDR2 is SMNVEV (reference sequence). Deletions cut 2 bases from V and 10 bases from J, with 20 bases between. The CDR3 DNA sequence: TGTGCCAGCAGTTTAAGCGGGGGCGTTTTACTCCCAGCTTTCTTT. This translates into CASSLSGGVLLPAFF.

DNA for the CDR3: TGCGCCAGCAGCCAAGATCCCCCATTGGGCAGGAGGAATCAGCCCCAGCATTTT. It translates to CASSQDPPLGRRNQPQHF. The chain links TRBV4-1 to TRBJ1-5; D not certain. The CDR3 extends over 18 amino acids. The germline gives CDR1 MGHRA, CDR2 YSYEKL. Trimming took off 0 bases at V and 4 bases at J, with 19 bases between the two ends.

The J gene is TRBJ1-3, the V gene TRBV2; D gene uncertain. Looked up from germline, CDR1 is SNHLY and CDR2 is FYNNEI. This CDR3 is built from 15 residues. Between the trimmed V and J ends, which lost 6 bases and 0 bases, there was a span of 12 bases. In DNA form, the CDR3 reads TGTGCCAGCAGAGCAAGGGAGAGCTCTGGAAACACCATATATTTT. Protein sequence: CASRARESSGNTIYF. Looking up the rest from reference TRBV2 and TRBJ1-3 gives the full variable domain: EPEVTQTPSHQVTQMGQEVILRCVPISNHLYFYWYRQILGQKVEFLVSFYNNEISEKSEIFDDQFSVERPDGSNFTLKIRSTKLEDSAMYFCASRARESSGNTIYFGEGSWLTVV.

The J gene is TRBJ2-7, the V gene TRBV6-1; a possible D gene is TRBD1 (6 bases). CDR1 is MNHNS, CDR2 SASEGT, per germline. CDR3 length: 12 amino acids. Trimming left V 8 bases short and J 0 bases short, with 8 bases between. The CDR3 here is CASPDSSYEQYF. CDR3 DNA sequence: TGTGCCAGCCCGGACAGCTCCTACGAGCAGTACTTC.

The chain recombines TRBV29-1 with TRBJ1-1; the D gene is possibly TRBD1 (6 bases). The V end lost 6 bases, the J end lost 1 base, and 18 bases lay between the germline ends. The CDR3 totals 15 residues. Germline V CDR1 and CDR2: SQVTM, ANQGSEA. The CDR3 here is CSVNSRGAGNTEAFF. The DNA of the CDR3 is TGCAGCGTCAACTCGCGGGGGGCCGGGAACACTGAAGCTTTCTTT.